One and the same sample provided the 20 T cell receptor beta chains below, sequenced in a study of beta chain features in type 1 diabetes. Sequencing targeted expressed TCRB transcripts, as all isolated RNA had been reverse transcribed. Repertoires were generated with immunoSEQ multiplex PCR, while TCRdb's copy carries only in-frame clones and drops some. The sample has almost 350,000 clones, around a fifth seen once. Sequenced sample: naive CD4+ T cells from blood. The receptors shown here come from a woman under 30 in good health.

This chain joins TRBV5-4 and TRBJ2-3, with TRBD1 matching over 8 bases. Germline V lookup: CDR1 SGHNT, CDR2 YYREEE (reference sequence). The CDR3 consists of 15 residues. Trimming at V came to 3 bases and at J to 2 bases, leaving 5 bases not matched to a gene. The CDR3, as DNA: TGTGCCAGCAGCTCCCGGGACAGGCCCACAGATACGCAGTATTTT. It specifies CASSSRDRPTDTQYF.

For the CDR3, the DNA is TGTGCCAGCAGCTCGCCACTAGCGGGAGTTCAAAATGAGCAGTTCTTC. This codes for CASSSPLAGVQNEQFF. J is TRBJ2-1 and V is TRBV7-3, with 11 nucleotides matching TRBD2. The CDR3 has 16 residues. In germline, CDR1 is SGHTA, CDR2 FQGTGA. The trim removed 4 bases at V and 7 bases at J, leaving 9 bases unmatched.

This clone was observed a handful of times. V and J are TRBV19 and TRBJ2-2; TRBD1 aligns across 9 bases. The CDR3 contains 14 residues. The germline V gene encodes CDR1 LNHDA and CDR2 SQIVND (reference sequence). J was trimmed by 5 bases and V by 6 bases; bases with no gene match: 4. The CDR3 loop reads CASRRTGETGELFF. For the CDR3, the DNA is TGTGCCAGTAGACGGACAGGGGAAACCGGGGAGCTGTTTTTT. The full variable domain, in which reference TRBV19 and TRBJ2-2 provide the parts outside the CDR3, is DGGITQSPKYLFRKEGQNVTLSCEQNLNHDAMYWYRQDPGQGLRLIYYSQIVNDFQKGDIAEGYSVSREKKESFPLTVTSAQKNPTAFYLCASRRTGETGELFFGEGSRLTVL.

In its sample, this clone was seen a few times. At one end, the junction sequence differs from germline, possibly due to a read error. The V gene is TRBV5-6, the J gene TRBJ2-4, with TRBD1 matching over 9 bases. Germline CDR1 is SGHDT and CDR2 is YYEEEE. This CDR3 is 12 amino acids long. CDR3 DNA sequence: TGTGCCAGCAGCTTCTTGGACAGGGGCCAGAACTTC. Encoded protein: CASSFLDRGQNF.

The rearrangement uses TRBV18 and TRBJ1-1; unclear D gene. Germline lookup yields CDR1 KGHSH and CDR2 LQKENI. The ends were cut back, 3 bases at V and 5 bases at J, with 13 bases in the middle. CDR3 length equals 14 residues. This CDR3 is CASSPPWARTEAFF. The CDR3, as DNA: TGTGCCAGCTCACCCCCGTGGGCGCGAACTGAAGCTTTCTTT.

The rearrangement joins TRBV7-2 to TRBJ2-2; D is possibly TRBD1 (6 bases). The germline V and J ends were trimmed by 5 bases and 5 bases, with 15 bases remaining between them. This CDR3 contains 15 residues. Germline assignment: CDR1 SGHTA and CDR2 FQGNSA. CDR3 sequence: CASSDRSPGTGELFF. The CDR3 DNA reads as TGTGCCAGCAGCGACAGGTCCCCGGGAACCGGGGAGCTGTTTTTT.

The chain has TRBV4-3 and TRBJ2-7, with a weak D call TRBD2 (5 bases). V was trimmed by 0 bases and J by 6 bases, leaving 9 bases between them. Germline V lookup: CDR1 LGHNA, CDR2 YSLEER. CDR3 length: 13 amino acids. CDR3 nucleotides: TGCGCCAGCAGCCAAGATATGAGGGTCGAGCAGTACTTC. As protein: CASSQDMRVEQYF.

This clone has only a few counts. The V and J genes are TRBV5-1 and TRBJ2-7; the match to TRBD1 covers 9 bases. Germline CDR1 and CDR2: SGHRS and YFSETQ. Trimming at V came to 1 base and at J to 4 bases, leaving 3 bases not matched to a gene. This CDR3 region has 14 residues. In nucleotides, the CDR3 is TGCGCCAGCAGCTTGACAGGGGGCAGATACGAGCAGTACTTC. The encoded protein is CASSLTGGRYEQYF.

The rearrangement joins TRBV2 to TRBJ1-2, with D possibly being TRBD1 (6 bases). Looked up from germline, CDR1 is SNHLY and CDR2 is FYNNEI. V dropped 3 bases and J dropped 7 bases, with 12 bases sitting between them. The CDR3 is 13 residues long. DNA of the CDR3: TGTGCCAGCAGTGAGGTACAGGGTGGTGGCTACACCTTC. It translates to CASSEVQGGGYTF.

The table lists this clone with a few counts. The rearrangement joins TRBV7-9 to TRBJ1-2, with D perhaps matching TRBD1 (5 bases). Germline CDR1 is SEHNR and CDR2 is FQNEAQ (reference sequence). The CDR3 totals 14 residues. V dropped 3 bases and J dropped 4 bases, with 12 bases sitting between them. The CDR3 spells CASSLAGGAYGYTF. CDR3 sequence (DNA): TGTGCCAGCAGCTTGGCGGGGGGAGCCTATGGCTACACCTTC.

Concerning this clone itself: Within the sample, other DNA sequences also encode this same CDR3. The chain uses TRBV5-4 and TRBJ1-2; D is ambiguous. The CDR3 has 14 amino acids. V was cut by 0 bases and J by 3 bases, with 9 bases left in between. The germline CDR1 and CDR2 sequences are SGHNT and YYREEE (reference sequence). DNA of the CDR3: TGTGCCAGCAGCTTGGAGTCGAGGGACTATGGCTACACCTTC. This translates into CASSLESRDYGYTF.

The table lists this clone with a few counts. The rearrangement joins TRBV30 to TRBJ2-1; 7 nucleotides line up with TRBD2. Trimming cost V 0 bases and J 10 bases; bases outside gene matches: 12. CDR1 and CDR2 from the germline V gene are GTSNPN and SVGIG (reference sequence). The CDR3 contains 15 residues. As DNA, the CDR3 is TGTGCCTGGAGTGTTCTTGGCTCGACTAGCCGGGAGCAGTTCTTC. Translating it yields CAWSVLGSTSREQFF.

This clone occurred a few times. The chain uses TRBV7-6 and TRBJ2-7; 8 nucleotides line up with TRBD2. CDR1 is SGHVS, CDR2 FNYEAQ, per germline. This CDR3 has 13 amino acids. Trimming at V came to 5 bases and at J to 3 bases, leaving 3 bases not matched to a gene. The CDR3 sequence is CASSAGTSYEQYF. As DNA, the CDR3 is TGTGCCAGCAGCGCCGGGACTAGCTACGAGCAGTACTTC.

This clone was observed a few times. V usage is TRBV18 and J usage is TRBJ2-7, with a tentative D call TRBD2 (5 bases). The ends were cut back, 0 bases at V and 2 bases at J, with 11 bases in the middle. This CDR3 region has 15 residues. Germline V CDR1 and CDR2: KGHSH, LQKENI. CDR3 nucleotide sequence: TGTGCCAGCTCACCACCATCACCCGGGGCCTACGAGCAGTACTTC. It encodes CASSPPSPGAYEQYF.

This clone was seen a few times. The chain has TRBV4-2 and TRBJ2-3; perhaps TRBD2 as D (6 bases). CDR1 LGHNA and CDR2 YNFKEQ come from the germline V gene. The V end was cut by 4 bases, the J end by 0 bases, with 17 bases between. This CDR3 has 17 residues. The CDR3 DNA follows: TGTGCCAGCAGCCCCGGGATCGGGGGAAGTAGCACAGATACGCAGTATTTT. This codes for CASSPGIGGSSTDTQYF.

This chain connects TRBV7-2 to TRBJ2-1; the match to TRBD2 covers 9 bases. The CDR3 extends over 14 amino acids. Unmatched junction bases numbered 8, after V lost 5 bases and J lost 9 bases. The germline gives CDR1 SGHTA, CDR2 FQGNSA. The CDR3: CASSAGTSTPEQFF. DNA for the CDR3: TGTGCCAGCAGCGCCGGGACTAGCACGCCTGAGCAGTTCTTC.

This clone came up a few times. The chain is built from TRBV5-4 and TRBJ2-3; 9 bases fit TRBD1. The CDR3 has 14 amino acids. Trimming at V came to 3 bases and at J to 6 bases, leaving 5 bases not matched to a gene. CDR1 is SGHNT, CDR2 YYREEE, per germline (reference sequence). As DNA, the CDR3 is TGTGCCAGCAGCTCGGACAGGGGAGGGGATACGCAGTATTTT. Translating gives CASSSDRGGDTQYF.

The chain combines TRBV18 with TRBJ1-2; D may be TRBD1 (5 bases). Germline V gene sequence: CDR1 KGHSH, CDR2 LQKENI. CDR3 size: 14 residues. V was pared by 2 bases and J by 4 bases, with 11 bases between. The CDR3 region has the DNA TGTGCCAGCTCACCAGGCAGGGAGGCCTATGGCTACACCTTC. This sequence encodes CASSPGREAYGYTF.

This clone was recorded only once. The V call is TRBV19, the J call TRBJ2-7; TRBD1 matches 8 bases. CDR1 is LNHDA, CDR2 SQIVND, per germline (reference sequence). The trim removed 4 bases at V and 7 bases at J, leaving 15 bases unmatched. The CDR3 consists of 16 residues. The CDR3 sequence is CASSTSTGGLLEEQYF. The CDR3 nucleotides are TGTGCCAGTAGTACCTCCACAGGGGGACTCTTAGAGGAGCAGTACTTC.

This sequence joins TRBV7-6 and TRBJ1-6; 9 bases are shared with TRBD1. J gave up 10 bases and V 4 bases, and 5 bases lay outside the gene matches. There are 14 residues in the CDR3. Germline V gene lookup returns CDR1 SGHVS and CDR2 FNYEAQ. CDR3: CASSSRDRDSPLHF. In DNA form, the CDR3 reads TGTGCCAGCAGCTCTAGGGACAGGGACTCACCCCTCCACTTT.